This entry lists 27 T cell receptor beta chains sequenced from one sample in a study of blood T cell repertoires in COVID-19. The method was immunoSEQ multiplex PCR; TCRdb's version includes in-frame clones alone and lacks a portion of them. Found here are some 250,000 clones, 85% to 90% of them singletons; the top ten hold roughly 8.3%. Sequencing was carried out using PBMCs or T cells enriched from blood (not recorded which). These receptors originate from a man aged 35 to 55 who had recovered from COVID-19.

The CDR3 bases are TGTGCCTGGATGAACTCAGTGCGCGGAAAGACTGAAGCTTTCTTT. Translation: CAWMNSVRGKTEAFF. The chain carries TRBV30 and TRBJ1-1; no clear D. The V end was cut by 4 bases, the J end by 5 bases, with 20 bases between. CDR1 and CDR2 (germline): GTSNPN, SVGIG (reference sequence). The CDR3 is made up of 15 amino acids.

This chain links TRBV27 with TRBJ2-7; 11 bases agree with TRBD1. CDR1 is MNHEY and CDR2 is SMNVEV in the germline V gene (reference sequence). CDR3 length: 19 amino acids. V dropped 3 bases and J dropped 0; count of bases not matched to a gene: 13. This CDR3 reads CASSFRPGQGGHSSYEQYF. In DNA form, the CDR3 reads TGTGCCAGCAGTTTCCGACCGGGACAGGGGGGACATAGCTCCTACGAGCAGTACTTC.

The chain has TRBV5-1 and TRBJ2-7; D may be TRBD2 (6 bases). In germline, CDR1 is SGHRS, CDR2 YFSETQ. This CDR3 comprises 13 residues. V was clipped by 0 bases and J by 7 bases, with 11 bases between them. This CDR3 reads CASSLATRGEQYF. In nucleotides, the CDR3 is TGCGCCAGCAGCTTGGCCACCCGGGGGGAGCAGTACTTC.

In this sample, this clone turned up once. The V and J genes are TRBV3-1 (or the pseudogene TRBV3-2) and TRBJ2-7, with unresolved D. V was shortened by 1 base and J by 3 bases, with 10 bases between the two germline ends. The CDR3 runs to 14 residues. Looked up from germline, CDR1 is LGHDT and CDR2 is YNNKEL (reference sequence). As DNA, the CDR3 is TGTGCCAGCAGCCAAGCCCCGTCGAGCTACGAGCAGTACTTC. Its protein is CASSQAPSSYEQYF.

This chain joins TRBV5-4 and TRBJ1-4, with D possibly being TRBD1 (6 bases). Germline V CDR1 and CDR2: SGHNT, YYREEE (reference sequence). The CDR3 consists of 15 residues. V was shortened by 4 bases and J by 6 bases, with 16 bases between the two germline ends. CDR3 protein: CASSAYREKDEKLFF. For the CDR3, the DNA is TGTGCCAGCAGCGCCTACAGGGAAAAGGATGAAAAACTGTTTTTT.

This clone appeared a single time. V usage is TRBV10-3 and J usage is TRBJ2-7, with 7 bases lining up with TRBD1. The CDR3 is 13 amino acids. The germline CDR1 and CDR2 sequences are ENHRY and SYGVKD. After removal of 6 bases from V and 4 bases from J, the junction contained 6 bases not matched to a gene. The CDR3 protein is CAIRQGTAYEQYF. The CDR3 DNA is TGTGCCATCAGACAGGGGACGGCGTACGAGCAGTACTTC.

The gene calls are TRBV9 and TRBJ1-5; D ambiguous. The CDR3 covers 14 residues. The V and J ends lost 2 bases and 1 base respectively, with 7 bases between them. Germline-derived CDR1 and CDR2 are SGDLS and YYNGEE. CDR3 DNA: TGTGCCAGCAGCGTTGGAGCCAGCAATCAGCCCCAGCATTTT. Protein: CASSVGASNQPQHF.

The chain employs TRBV7-6 and TRBJ1-1; no clear D gene. Trimming stripped 1 base from V and 1 base from J, with 10 bases between. The CDR3 loop spans 15 amino acids. The germline V gene encodes CDR1 SGHVS and CDR2 FNYEAQ. The DNA of the CDR3 is TGTGCCAGCAGCTTAGGAGGCCTTAGGAACACTGAAGCTTTCTTT. Residues: CASSLGGLRNTEAFF.

The J gene is TRBJ1-2, the V gene TRBV6-4; 7 nucleotides match TRBD1. CDR3 size: 15 residues. After removal of 0 bases from V and 5 bases from J, the junction contained 6 bases not matched to a gene. The V gene's germline CDR1 is MRHNA and CDR2 SNTAGT. The CDR3 region has the DNA TGTGCCAGCAGTGACTCGGGACAGTTCTTATATGGCTACACCTTC. Translation gives CASSDSGQFLYGYTF.

This chain uses TRBV28 with TRBJ1-2; TRBD1 might be the D (6 bases). The V gene's germline CDR1 is MDHEN and CDR2 SYDVKM. The CDR3 has 14 residues. V was pared by 3 bases and J by 6 bases, with 14 bases between. DNA of the CDR3: TGTGCCAGCAGTTTCACAGGGTCGACTAATGGCTACACCTTC. Amino acid sequence: CASSFTGSTNGYTF.

The chain combines TRBV2 with TRBJ1-1, with D possibly TRBD1 on 5 matching bases. CDR3 length: 14 residues. Trimming took 2 bases from V and 6 from J, leaving 13 bases between them. The germline V gene has CDR1 SNHLY and CDR2 FYNNEI. In DNA, the CDR3 is TGTGCCAGCAGTGAATGGATGGGGGGGGCTGAAGCTTTCTTT. It specifies CASSEWMGGAEAFF.

The chain uses TRBV4-1 and TRBJ2-5; the D gene is possibly TRBD2 (6 bases). CDR3 size: 16 residues. The V end lost 4 bases, the J end lost 8 bases, and 23 bases lay between the germline ends. CDR1 and CDR2 from the germline V gene are MGHRA and YSYEKL. CDR3 protein: CASSRGGEGRKRTQYF. CDR3 DNA: TGCGCCAGCAGCCGGGGCGGTGAGGGGAGGAAGAGAACCCAGTACTTC.

V is TRBV4-3 and J is TRBJ2-3; D may be TRBD2 (6 bases). V was cut by 8 bases and J by 0 bases, with 9 bases left in between. The CDR3 extends over 13 amino acids. CDR1 and CDR2 from the germline V gene are LGHNA and YSLEER. Here the CDR3 DNA reads TGCGCCAGCCGGGGGACTAGCACAGATACGCAGTATTTT. This codes for CASRGTSTDTQYF.

The chain carries TRBV6-5 and TRBJ2-7, with 10 bases that match TRBD1. Trimming took 5 bases from V and 5 from J; bases not matched to a gene: 9. CDR3 length: 15 amino acids. In germline, CDR1 is MNHEY, CDR2 SVGAGI. CDR3 protein: CASSTPGQGKNEQYF. DNA for the CDR3: TGTGCCAGCAGTACCCCGGGACAGGGGAAGAACGAGCAGTACTTC.

V gene TRBV10-3 combines with J gene TRBJ2-3; D is uncertain. V gave up 6 bases and J gave up 6 bases, with 13 bases separating them. The CDR3 length is 13 residues. Germline V CDR1 and CDR2: ENHRY, SYGVKD. Here the CDR3 DNA reads TGTGCCATCAGACCCTCAATCGGGGATACGCAGTATTTT. Protein product: CAIRPSIGDTQYF.

This clone came up a few times. This chain joins TRBV25-1 and TRBJ2-2, with 12 bases aligning to TRBD2. The germline gives CDR1 MGHDK, CDR2 SYGVNS. CDR3 length equals 18 residues. V was pared by 1 base and J by 0 bases, with 3 bases of the junction left unmatched. The CDR3, as DNA: TGTGCCAGCAGTGAATGGGGACTAGCGGGTTCGAACACCGGGGAGCTGTTTTTT. Translation gives CASSEWGLAGSNTGELFF.

The sample holds a few counts of this clone. The J gene is TRBJ1-6, the V gene TRBV7-9; D is unresolved. The CDR3 has 14 residues. The germline gives CDR1 SEHNR, CDR2 FQNEAQ (reference sequence). V shed 4 bases and J shed 4 bases, with 8 bases lying between them. In DNA form, the CDR3 reads TGTGCCAGCAGCTCAGACATATATAATTCACCCCTCCACTTT. Translating gives CASSSDIYNSPLHF.

The chain uses TRBV6-6 and TRBJ2-2, with 10 bases lining up with TRBD1. V lost 5 bases, J lost 5 bases, and 14 bases stayed unmatched. CDR1 is MNHNY, CDR2 SVGAGI, per germline (reference sequence). The CDR3 runs to 18 residues. CDR3 sequence: CASSHHVFRTGGTGELFF. Here the CDR3 DNA reads TGTGCCAGCAGTCACCATGTTTTCAGGACAGGGGGAACCGGGGAGCTGTTTTTT.

The gene calls are TRBV7-8 and TRBJ2-7, with 9 bases aligning to TRBD1. CDR1 is SGHVS, CDR2 FQNEAQ, per germline. This CDR3 contains 16 residues. The ends lost 1 base at V and 6 bases at J; junction bases unmatched: 10. CDR3 sequence: CASSLELTGQGPEQYF. In DNA, the CDR3 is TGTGCCAGCAGCTTAGAACTAACGGGACAGGGACCCGAGCAGTACTTC.

The chain combines TRBV7-9 with TRBJ1-6; 9 bases line up with TRBD1. CDR1 is SEHNR, CDR2 FQNEAQ, per germline (reference sequence). Trimming at V came to 5 bases and at J to 10 bases, leaving 6 bases not matched to a gene. The length of the CDR3 is 14 residues. CDR3 nucleotides: TGTGCCAGCAGCGGGACAGGGAAGGGCTCACCCCTCCACTTT. Residues: CASSGTGKGSPLHF.

The J gene is TRBJ2-1, the V gene TRBV7-3; 14 bases match TRBD2. Losses at the gene ends were 4 bases for V and 6 bases for J; bases not matched to a gene: 5. Germline CDR1 reads SGHTA; CDR2 reads FQGTGA. There are 16 residues in the CDR3. CDR3 nucleotide sequence: TGTGCCAGCAGCTCCGGACTAGCGGGGGGTCTCAATGAGCAGTTCTTC. Translating it yields CASSSGLAGGLNEQFF.

This clone came up a few times. The chain joins TRBV5-3 to TRBJ1-1, with D possibly matching TRBD1 (5 bases). TRBV5-3 is flagged as an ORF with uncertain function. V was shortened by 3 bases and J by 0 bases, with 21 bases between the two germline ends. The CDR3 is made up of 18 amino acids. The CDR3 region is CARSYNSSPTEMNTEAFF. CDR3 bases: TGTGCCAGAAGCTATAACTCGAGCCCGACAGAAATGAACACTGAAGCTTTCTTT.

This clone is a singleton in its sample. The chain carries TRBV11-2 and TRBJ1-3, with D possibly matching TRBD1 (5 bases). The CDR3 loop spans 16 amino acids. From germline, CDR1 is SGHAT and CDR2 FQNNGV. Trimming shortened V by 6 bases and J by 3 bases, and 18 bases separated the two germline ends. The CDR3 DNA reads TGTGCCAGCAGTATCACCCAGGGTTTCAATGGAAACACCATATATTTT. Translating it yields CASSITQGFNGNTIYF.

The CDR3 DNA reads as TGCGCCAGCAGCTTGTTGCCGGGACAGGGTATTAATTCACCCCTCCACTTT. This gives the protein CASSLLPGQGINSPLHF. This chain links TRBV5-1 with TRBJ1-6, with TRBD1 matching over 9 bases. The J segment lost 6 bases and the V segment lost 1 base, leaving 8 bases of the junction unmatched. The CDR3 covers 17 residues. Germline CDR1 SGHRS, CDR2 YFSETQ.

This clone was observed once. V is TRBV27 and J is TRBJ1-2; 11 nucleotides match TRBD1. The ends lost 7 bases at V and 5 bases at J; junction bases unmatched: 9. Germline V lookup: CDR1 MNHEY, CDR2 SMNVEV (reference sequence). The CDR3 has 15 residues. The CDR3 region has the DNA TGTGCCAGCACCCTTCTGGGACAGGGGGGATATGGCTACACCTTC. It yields the protein CASTLLGQGGYGYTF.

The chain employs TRBV2 and TRBJ2-1; TRBD2 matches at 8 bases. The CDR3 contains 14 residues. CDR1 and CDR2 from the germline V gene are SNHLY and FYNNEI. With V trimmed by 6 bases and J by 7 bases, 8 bases remained unmatched. CDR3 amino acids: CASRKRENSNEQFF. CDR3 DNA: TGTGCCAGCAGGAAGCGGGAGAATTCAAATGAGCAGTTCTTC.

V is TRBV6-2 or TRBV6-3 and J is TRBJ2-2; possibly TRBD1 for D (5 bases). There are 14 residues in the CDR3. V was cut by 5 bases and J by 5 bases, with 12 bases left in between. Germline CDR1 is MNHEY and CDR2 is SVGEGT. The CDR3 spells CASSLDILTGELFF. The CDR3 coding sequence is TGTGCCAGCAGTCTGGACATCCTAACCGGGGAGCTGTTTTTT.